The 17 T cell receptor beta chains below all came from one sample that was sequenced in a study of T-cell reconstitution after alpha-beta-depleted transplantation in children. Unique molecular identifiers were incorporated when the TCRbeta library was constructed. TCRdb re-analysed the PCR reads in MiXCR, keeping a single row per CDR3 protein. The sample has about 110,000 distinct CDR3 sequences; about a tenth are singletons. The specimen was PBMCs, collected before TCRalphabeta/CD19-depleted stem cell transplant. The source of these receptors is a boy between 2 and 10 years old with acute lymphoblastic leukemia, due to receive a stem cell transplant.

Ten or more counts support this clonotype. The rearrangement uses TRBV20-1 and TRBJ1-1, with D unclear. From germline, CDR1 is DFQATT and CDR2 SNEGSKA (reference sequence). The ends were cut back, 6 bases at V and 2 bases at J, with 10 bases in the middle. The CDR3 length is 12 residues. The CDR3 DNA follows: TGCAGTGCCCTCTCTGGAAACACTGAAGCTTTCTTT. Translation gives CSALSGNTEAFF.

This clonotype was detected only a few times. The gene calls are TRBV7-9 and TRBJ2-6; either TRBD1 or TRBD2 may fit D (5 bases each). V was cut by 5 bases and J by 2 bases, with 13 bases left in between. Germline V gene lookup returns CDR1 SEHNR and CDR2 FQNEAQ (reference sequence). The CDR3 contains 16 residues. CDR3 amino acids: CASSHGTVPGANVLTF. The CDR3 DNA reads TGTGCCAGCAGCCATGGGACGGTTCCTGGGGCCAACGTCCTGACTTTC.

This clonotype was seen at least ten times. This chain links TRBV6-5 with TRBJ2-3, with 9 bases fitting TRBD2. Germline V gives CDR1 MNHEY, CDR2 SVGAGI. The CDR3 length is 16 residues. V trimming: 2 bases; J trimming: 4 bases; junction bases outside the gene matches: 7. In DNA form, the CDR3 reads TGTGCCAGCAGTTACAGTGGTAGCGGGAGTGCAGATACGCAGTATTTT. Amino acids: CASSYSGSGSADTQYF.

This clonotype was detected ten times or more. The chain links TRBV12-3 or TRBV12-4 to TRBJ1-1; D not certain. Trimming removed 7 bases from V and 4 bases from J, with 10 bases in between. The CDR3 is 12 residues long. The CDR3 is CASTRAGTEAFF. The CDR3 bases are TGTGCCAGCACCCGAGCGGGCACTGAAGCTTTCTTT.

This clonotype was detected many times. V and J are TRBV6-5 and TRBJ2-7; 10 bases match TRBD1. The V segment lost 6 bases and the J segment 2 bases; nucleotides outside the gene matches: 10. The CDR3 loop spans 16 amino acids. Per germline, CDR1 MNHEY and CDR2 SVGAGI. CDR3 in DNA: TGTGCCAGCAGCAGCCCCCGGGACAGGGGCGCCTACGAGCAGTACTTC. It translates to CASSSPRDRGAYEQYF.

Concerning this clonotype itself: The CDR3 does not close with the conserved phenylalanine or tryptophan, likely indicating a read error. The chain combines TRBV7-9 with TRBJ1-1, with D tentatively TRBD1 (5 bases). There are 14 residues in the CDR3. The germline V and J ends were trimmed by 5 bases and 1 base, with 11 bases remaining between them. Germline V gene sequence: CDR1 SEHNR, CDR2 FQNEAQ (reference sequence). The CDR3 protein is CASSKGRTNTEAFY. The CDR3 DNA follows: TGTGCCAGCAGCAAGGGACGGACGAACACTGAAGCTTTCTAT.

V is TRBV5-8 and J is TRBJ1-5; D is ambiguous. Germline V gene data show CDR1 as SGHTS and CDR2 as YDEGEE. The V gene lost 3 bases and the J gene lost 4 bases, with 8 bases spanning the gap. This CDR3 has 13 amino acids. The CDR3, as DNA: TGTGCCAGCAGCTGGACCTTGAATCAGCCCCAGCATTTT. This sequence encodes CASSWTLNQPQHF.

The CDR3 here is CASRGQGETQYF. Written as DNA, the CDR3 is TGTGCCAGCAGAGGACAGGGGGAGACCCAGTACTTC. The V call is TRBV27, the J call TRBJ2-5; the match to TRBD1 covers 9 bases. The CDR3 runs 12 residues. V dropped 6 bases and J dropped 5; count of bases not matched to a gene: 1. CDR1 is MNHEY, CDR2 SMNVEV, per germline (reference sequence).

This clonotype was observed a handful of times. J is TRBJ2-6 and V is TRBV29-1; 7 nucleotides agree with TRBD2. Germline-derived CDR1 and CDR2 are SQVTM and ANQGSEA. The V gene end was trimmed by 3 bases and the J gene end by 2 bases; junction bases not matched to a gene: 1. The CDR3 runs to 14 residues. CDR3 sequence reads: CSVERGTGANVLTF. CDR3 coding DNA: TGCAGCGTTGAGCGGGGGACTGGGGCCAACGTCCTGACTTTC.

This clonotype was seen more than once but under ten times. V is TRBV5-1 and J is TRBJ1-2, with D perhaps matching TRBD1 (5 bases). CDR1 is SGHRS, CDR2 YFSETQ, per germline. V lost 2 bases and J 7 bases, leaving 15 bases between the germline ends. There are 14 residues in the CDR3. The CDR3 sequence is CASSLERGSGGYTF. DNA of the CDR3: TGCGCCAGCAGCTTAGAGAGGGGCTCGGGTGGCTACACCTTC.

This clonotype was seen repeatedly, ten times or more. The chain links TRBV5-8 to TRBJ2-7; D possibly uses TRBD1 or TRBD2 (5 bases each). Trimming left V 2 bases short and J 0 bases short, with 9 bases between. The germline V gene has CDR1 SGHTS and CDR2 YDEGEE. The CDR3 is made up of 14 amino acids. DNA of the CDR3: TGTGCCAGCAGCTTAGAGGGGAGCTCCTACGAGCAGTACTTC. Protein: CASSLEGSSYEQYF. Complete variable domain (other parts from reference TRBV5-8 and TRBJ2-7): EAGVTQSPTHLIKTRGQQATLRCSPISGHTSVYWYQQALGLGLQFLLWYDEGEERNRGNFPPRFSGRQFPNYSSELNVNALELEDSALYLCASSLEGSSYEQYFGPGTRLTVT.

The genes are TRBV25-1 and TRBJ2-3; D call uncertain. CDR1 is MGHDK, CDR2 SYGVNS, per germline. The CDR3 sequence is 14 residues long. Trimming shortened V by 2 bases and J by 5 bases, and 11 bases separated the two germline ends. The DNA of the CDR3 is TGTGCCAGCAGTGAAGCCCGGGCGGAAGATACGCAGTATTTT. Protein sequence: CASSEARAEDTQYF.

In its sample, this clonotype ranks as medium-sized. The genes are TRBV7-8 and TRBJ2-1; 7 bases are a match to TRBD1. The CDR3 has 12 amino acids. Per germline, CDR1 SGHVS and CDR2 FQNEAQ. The V gene end was trimmed by 4 bases and the J gene end by 9 bases; junction bases not matched to a gene: 3. The CDR3 sequence: CASSSTGLEQFF. Here the CDR3 DNA reads TGTGCCAGCAGCTCGACAGGGCTTGAGCAGTTCTTC.

This chain joins TRBV4-1 and TRBJ2-7; a possible D gene is TRBD2 (5 bases). The germline V gene encodes CDR1 MGHRA and CDR2 YSYEKL. V lost 1 base, J lost 3 bases, and 7 bases lay in between. The CDR3 loop spans 13 amino acids. CDR3: CASSQGEFYEQYF. In DNA, the CDR3 is TGCGCCAGCAGCCAAGGGGAGTTCTACGAGCAGTACTTC.

In its sample, this clonotype was seen many times. The chain is built from TRBV5-1 and TRBJ2-5; D is ambiguous. The germline V gene encodes CDR1 SGHRS and CDR2 YFSETQ. This CDR3 spans 16 amino acids. The germline V and J ends were trimmed by 0 bases and 2 bases, with 14 bases remaining between them. CDR3 sequence: CASSLGQQPNQETQYF. In DNA, the CDR3 is TGCGCCAGCAGCTTGGGGCAGCAACCCAATCAAGAGACCCAGTACTTC.

Of note for this clonotype: Since no conserved phenylalanine or tryptophan closes the CDR3, a read error is the likely cause. This chain connects TRBV6-5 to TRBJ1-2; D is undetermined. V dropped 4 bases and J dropped 8 bases, with 20 bases sitting between them. Germline V CDR1 and CDR2: MNHEY, SVGAGI. There are 15 residues in the CDR3. The CDR3 nucleotides read TGTGCCAGCAGTTCAGTGGGCCTGAGCTTAGACGGCTACACCTAC. It specifies CASSSVGLSLDGYTY.

This clonotype was seen only a few times. The V and J genes are TRBV28 and TRBJ2-7; maybe TRBD2 (5 bases). This CDR3 region has 12 residues. CDR1 and CDR2 from the germline V gene are MDHEN and SYDVKM. Trimming stripped 6 bases from V and 2 bases from J, with 8 bases between. As DNA, the CDR3 is TGTGCCAGCAGGGAGGAGCCCTACGAGCAGTACTTC. Its protein product is CASREEPYEQYF.